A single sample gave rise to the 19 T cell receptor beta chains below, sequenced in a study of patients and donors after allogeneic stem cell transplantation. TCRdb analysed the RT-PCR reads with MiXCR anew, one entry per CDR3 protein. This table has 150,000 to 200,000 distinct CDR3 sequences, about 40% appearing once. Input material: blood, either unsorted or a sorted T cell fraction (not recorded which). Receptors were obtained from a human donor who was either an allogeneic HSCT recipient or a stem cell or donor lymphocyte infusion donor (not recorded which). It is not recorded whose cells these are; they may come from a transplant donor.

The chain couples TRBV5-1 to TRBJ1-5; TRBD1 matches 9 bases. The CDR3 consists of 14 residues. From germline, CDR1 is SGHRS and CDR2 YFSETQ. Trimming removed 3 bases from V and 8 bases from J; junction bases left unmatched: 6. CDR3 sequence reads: CASSSTGGQEPQHF. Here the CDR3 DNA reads TGCGCCAGCAGCTCCACAGGGGGCCAGGAGCCCCAGCATTTT.

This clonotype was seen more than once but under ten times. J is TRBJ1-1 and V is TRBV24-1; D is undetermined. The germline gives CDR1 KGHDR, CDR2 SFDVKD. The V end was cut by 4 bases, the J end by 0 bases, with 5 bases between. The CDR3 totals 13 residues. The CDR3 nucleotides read TGTGCCACCAGTGACCAAATGAACACTGAAGCTTTCTTT. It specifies CATSDQMNTEAFF.

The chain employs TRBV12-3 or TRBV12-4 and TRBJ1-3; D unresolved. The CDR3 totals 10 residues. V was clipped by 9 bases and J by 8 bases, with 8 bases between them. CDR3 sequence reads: CASAGDTIYF. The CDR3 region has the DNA TGTGCCAGTGCCGGGGACACCATATATTTT.

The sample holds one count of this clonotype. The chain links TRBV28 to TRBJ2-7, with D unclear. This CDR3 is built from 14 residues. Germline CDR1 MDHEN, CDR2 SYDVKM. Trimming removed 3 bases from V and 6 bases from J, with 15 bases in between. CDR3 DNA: TGTGCCAGCAGTTTTTTTATTAAGGGATCCGAGCAGTACTTC. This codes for CASSFFIKGSEQYF. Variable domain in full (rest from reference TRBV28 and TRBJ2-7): DVKVTQSSRYLVKRTGEKVFLECVQDMDHENMFWYRQDPGLGLRLIYFSYDVKMKEKGDIPEGYSVSREKKERFSLILESASTNQTSMYLCASSFFIKGSEQYFGPGTRLTVT.

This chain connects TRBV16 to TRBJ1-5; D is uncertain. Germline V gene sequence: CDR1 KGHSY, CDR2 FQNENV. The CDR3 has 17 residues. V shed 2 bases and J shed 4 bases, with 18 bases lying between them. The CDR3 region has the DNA TGTGCCAGCAGCCAAGAACAATGGCGACCGACTAATCAGCCCCAGCATTTT. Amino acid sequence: CASSQEQWRPTNQPQHF.

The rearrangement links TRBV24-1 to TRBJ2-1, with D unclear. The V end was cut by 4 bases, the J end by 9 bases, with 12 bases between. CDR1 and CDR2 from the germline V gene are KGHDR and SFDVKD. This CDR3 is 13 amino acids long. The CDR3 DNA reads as TGTGCCACCAGTGAACCCTCCAGCCGTGAGCAGTTCTTC. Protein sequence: CATSEPSSREQFF.

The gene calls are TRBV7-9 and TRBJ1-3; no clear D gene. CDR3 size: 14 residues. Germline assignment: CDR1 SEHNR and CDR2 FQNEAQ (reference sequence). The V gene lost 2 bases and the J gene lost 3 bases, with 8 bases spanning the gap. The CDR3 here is CASSLFEGGNTIYF. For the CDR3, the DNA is TGTGCCAGCAGCTTATTTGAAGGTGGAAACACCATATATTTT.

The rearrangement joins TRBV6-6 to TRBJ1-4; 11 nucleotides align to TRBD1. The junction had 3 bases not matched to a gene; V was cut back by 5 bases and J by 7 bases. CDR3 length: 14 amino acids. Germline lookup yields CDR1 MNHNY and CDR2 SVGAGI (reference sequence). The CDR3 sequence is CASSGTGGSEKLFF. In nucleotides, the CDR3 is TGTGCCAGCAGTGGGACAGGGGGTAGTGAAAAACTGTTTTTT.

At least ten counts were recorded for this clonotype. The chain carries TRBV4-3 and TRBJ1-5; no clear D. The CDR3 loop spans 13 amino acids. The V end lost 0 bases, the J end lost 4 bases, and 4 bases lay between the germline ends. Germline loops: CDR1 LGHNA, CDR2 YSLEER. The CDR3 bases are TGCGCCAGCAGCCAAGATTTGAATCAGCCCCAGCATTTT. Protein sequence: CASSQDLNQPQHF.

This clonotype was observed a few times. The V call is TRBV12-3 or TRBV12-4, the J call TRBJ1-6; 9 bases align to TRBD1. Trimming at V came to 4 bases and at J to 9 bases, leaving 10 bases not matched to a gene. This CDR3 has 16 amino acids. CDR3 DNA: TGTGCCAGCAGTTATAACTCGGGACAGGGCGTTTCACCCCTCCACTTT. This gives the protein CASSYNSGQGVSPLHF.

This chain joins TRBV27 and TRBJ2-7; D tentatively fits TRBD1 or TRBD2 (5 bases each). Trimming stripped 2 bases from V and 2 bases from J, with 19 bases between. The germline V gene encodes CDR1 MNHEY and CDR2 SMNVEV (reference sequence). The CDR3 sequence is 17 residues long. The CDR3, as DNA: TGTGCCAGCAGTTTAGTGTTCCGTGGGACCGCACCCTACGAGCAGTACTTC. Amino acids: CASSLVFRGTAPYEQYF.

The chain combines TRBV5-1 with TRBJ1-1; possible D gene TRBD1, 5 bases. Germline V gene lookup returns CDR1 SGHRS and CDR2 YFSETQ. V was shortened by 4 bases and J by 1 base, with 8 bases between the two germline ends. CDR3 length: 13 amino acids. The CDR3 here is CASSGDENTEAFF. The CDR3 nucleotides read TGCGCCAGCAGCGGGGACGAGAACACTGAAGCTTTCTTT.

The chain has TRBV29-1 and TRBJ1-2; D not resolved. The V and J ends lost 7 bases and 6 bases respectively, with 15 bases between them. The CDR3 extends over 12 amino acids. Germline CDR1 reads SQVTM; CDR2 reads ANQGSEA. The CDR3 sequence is CSASGGENGYTF. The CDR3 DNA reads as TGCAGCGCCTCAGGTGGCGAGAATGGCTACACCTTC.

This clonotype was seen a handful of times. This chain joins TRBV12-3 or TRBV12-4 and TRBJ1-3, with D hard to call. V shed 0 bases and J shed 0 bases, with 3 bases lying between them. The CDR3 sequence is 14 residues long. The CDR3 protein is CASSLALSGNTIYF. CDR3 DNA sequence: TGTGCCAGCAGTTTAGCCCTCTCTGGAAACACCATATATTTT.

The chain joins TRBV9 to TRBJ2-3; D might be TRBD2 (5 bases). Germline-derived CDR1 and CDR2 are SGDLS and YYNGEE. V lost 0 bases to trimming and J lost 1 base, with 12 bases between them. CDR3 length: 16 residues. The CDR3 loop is CASSVGPSAGTDTQYF. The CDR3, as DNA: TGTGCCAGCAGCGTAGGCCCCTCAGCGGGCACAGATACGCAGTATTTT.

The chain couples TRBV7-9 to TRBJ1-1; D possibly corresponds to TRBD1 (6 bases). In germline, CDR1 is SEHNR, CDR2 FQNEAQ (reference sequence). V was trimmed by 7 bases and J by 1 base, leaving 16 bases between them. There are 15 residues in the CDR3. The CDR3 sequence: CASTWEGGANTEAFF. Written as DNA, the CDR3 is TGTGCCAGCACCTGGGAGGGGGGCGCGAACACTGAAGCTTTCTTT. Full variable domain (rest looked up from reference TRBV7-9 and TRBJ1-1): DTGVSQNPRHKITKRGQNVTFRCDPISEHNRLYWYRQTLGQGPEFLTYFQNEAQLEKSRLLSDRFSAERPKGSFSTLEIQRTEQGDSAMYLCASTWEGGANTEAFFGQGTRLTVV.

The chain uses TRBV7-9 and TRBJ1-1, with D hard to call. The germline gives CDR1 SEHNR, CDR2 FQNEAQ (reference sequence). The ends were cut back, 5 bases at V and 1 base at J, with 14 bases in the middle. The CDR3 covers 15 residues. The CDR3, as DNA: TGTGCCAGCAGCCAGATTCGGGGTAAGAACACTGAAGCTTTCTTT. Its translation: CASSQIRGKNTEAFF. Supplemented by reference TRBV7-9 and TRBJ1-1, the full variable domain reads DTGVSQNPRHKITKRGQNVTFRCDPISEHNRLYWYRQTLGQGPEFLTYFQNEAQLEKSRLLSDRFSAERPKGSFSTLEIQRTEQGDSAMYLCASSQIRGKNTEAFFGQGTRLTVV.

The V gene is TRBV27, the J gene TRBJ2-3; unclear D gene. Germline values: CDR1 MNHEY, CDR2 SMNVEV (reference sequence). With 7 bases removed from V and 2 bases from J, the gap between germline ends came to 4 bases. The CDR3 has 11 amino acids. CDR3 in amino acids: CASTYTDTQYF. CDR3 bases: TGTGCCAGCACATACACAGATACGCAGTATTTT.

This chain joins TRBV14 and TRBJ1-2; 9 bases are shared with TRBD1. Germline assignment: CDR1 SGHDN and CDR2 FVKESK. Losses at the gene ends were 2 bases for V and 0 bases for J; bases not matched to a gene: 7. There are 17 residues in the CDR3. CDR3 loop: CASSQLDRGRANYGYTF. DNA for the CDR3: TGTGCCAGCAGCCAACTGGACAGGGGACGAGCTAACTATGGCTACACCTTC.